These 25 T cell receptor beta chains share one sample of origin, sequenced in a study of cytomegalovirus exposure and HLA in healthy donors. The PCR contained 60 Vbeta and 13 Jbeta primers. TCRdb's copy holds only in-frame clones and misses some; the assay was immunoSEQ multiplex PCR. The data hold 100,000 to 150,000 clones, with around 79% observed a single time. The sequenced material came from PBMCs. The receptors were gathered from a woman between 35 and 50 years old in good health and CMV-seronegative.

The chain couples TRBV11-1 to TRBJ2-1; TRBD1 matches 8 bases. V lost 7 bases to trimming and J lost 0 bases; unmatched junction nucleotides: 5. The CDR3 runs to 15 residues. Germline V gene sequence: CDR1 SGHAT, CDR2 FQDESV (reference sequence). This CDR3 reads CASNLGQGSYNEQFF. CDR3 nucleotide sequence: TGTGCCAGCAATTTAGGACAGGGCTCCTACAATGAGCAGTTCTTC.

In its sample, this clone was seen a few times. The chain couples TRBV6-1 to TRBJ2-2; 7 bases align to TRBD1. V lost 7 bases to trimming and J lost 3 bases; unmatched junction nucleotides: 8. Germline CDR1 reads MNHNS; CDR2 reads SASEGT. The CDR3 spans 15 residues. CDR3 amino acids: CASTAGGIHTGELFF. The CDR3 DNA reads TGTGCCAGCACGGCAGGGGGAATTCACACCGGGGAGCTGTTTTTT.

The count of this clone is one. This chain connects TRBV4-2 to TRBJ1-5; tentatively, D is TRBD1 (5 bases). Looked up from germline, CDR1 is LGHNA and CDR2 is YNFKEQ. With 0 bases removed from V and 7 bases from J, the gap between germline ends came to 22 bases. This CDR3 contains 18 residues. CDR3 DNA: TGTGCCAGCAGCCAAGATTTGTTTTTTCAGGGTATGGGGCAGCCCCAGCATTTT. Its translation is CASSQDLFFQGMGQPQHF.

The rearrangement joins TRBV10-3 to TRBJ2-7; 11 bases map to TRBD2. The J segment lost 6 bases and the V segment lost 1 base, leaving 8 bases of the junction unmatched. This CDR3 spans 16 amino acids. Germline V gene lookup returns CDR1 ENHRY and CDR2 SYGVKD. This chain's CDR3 is CAISEFGLAGGGEQYF. The CDR3 DNA is TGTGCCATCAGTGAGTTCGGGCTAGCGGGAGGAGGCGAGCAGTACTTC.

This clone was seen once. This chain uses TRBV14 with TRBJ2-7; 7 bases match TRBD1. The CDR3 extends over 17 amino acids. V lost 1 base, J lost 4 bases, and 13 bases stayed unmatched. From germline, CDR1 is SGHDN and CDR2 FVKESK. The CDR3 reads CASSQGLKRDSKYEQYF. The CDR3 DNA sequence: TGTGCCAGCAGCCAAGGCCTGAAAAGGGACAGTAAATACGAGCAGTACTTC.

The chain is built from TRBV19 and TRBJ2-2; 12 bases match TRBD2. Trimming took 5 bases from V and 4 from J; bases not matched to a gene: 2. Germline V gene lookup returns CDR1 LNHDA and CDR2 SQIVND (reference sequence). The CDR3 extends over 15 amino acids. CDR3 in amino acids: CASSEGLAGTGELFF. CDR3 nucleotide sequence: TGTGCCAGTAGTGAGGGACTAGCGGGCACCGGGGAGCTGTTTTTT.

The chain carries TRBV6-6 and TRBJ1-1, with unresolved D. Germline loops: CDR1 MNHNY, CDR2 SVGAGI (reference sequence). The CDR3 is 13 amino acids. Trimming took 6 bases from V and 1 from J, leaving 9 bases between them. The CDR3 nucleotides are TGTGCCAGCAGAGAGAACGGGAACACTGAAGCTTTCTTT. Protein: CASRENGNTEAFF.

This sequence joins TRBV28 and TRBJ1-1, with D tentatively TRBD1 (5 bases). Between the trimmed V and J ends, which lost 1 base and 4 bases, there was a span of 13 bases. This CDR3 contains 15 residues. Germline-derived CDR1 and CDR2 are MDHEN and SYDVKM. The CDR3 protein is CASSLYGREGTEAFF. CDR3 bases: TGTGCCAGCAGTTTATACGGCAGGGAGGGCACTGAAGCTTTCTTT.

This chain uses TRBV28 with TRBJ1-2; D might be TRBD1 (5 bases). Trimming stripped 5 bases from V and 4 bases from J, with 11 bases between. This CDR3 contains 13 residues. Germline V CDR1 and CDR2: MDHEN, SYDVKM. CDR3 in DNA: TGTGCCAGCAGTACGGGGGTAAGCTATGGCTACACCTTC. As protein: CASSTGVSYGYTF.

This clone appeared a single time. V usage is TRBV7-2 and J usage is TRBJ2-3, with a tentative D call TRBD2 (5 bases). The CDR3 extends over 16 amino acids. V shed 2 bases and J shed 1 base, with 13 bases lying between them. The germline gives CDR1 SGHTA, CDR2 FQGNSA. Written as DNA, the CDR3 is TGTGCCAGCAGCTTATTAGGCCCGAGGGGCACAGATACGCAGTATTTT. This translates into CASSLLGPRGTDTQYF. The whole variable domain, remainder taken from reference TRBV7-2 and TRBJ2-3, is GAGVSQSPSNKVTEKGKDVELRCDPISGHTALYWYRQSLGQGLEFLIYFQGNSAPDKSGLPSDRFSAERTGGSVSTLTIQRTQQEDSAVYLCASSLLGPRGTDTQYFGPGTRLTVL.

The chain recombines TRBV5-5 with TRBJ1-2; D uncertain. Germline V gene lookup returns CDR1 SGHKS and CDR2 YYEKEE (reference sequence). Trimming took off 0 bases at V and 8 bases at J, with 5 bases between the two ends. The CDR3 loop spans 11 amino acids. The CDR3 here is CASSLDEGYTF. The CDR3 DNA follows: TGTGCCAGCAGCTTGGATGAGGGCTACACCTTC.

V and J are TRBV11-2 and TRBJ2-7; 13 positions agree with TRBD2. Per the germline V gene, CDR1 is SGHAT and CDR2 is FQNNGV. The junction had 7 bases not matched to a gene; V was cut back by 5 bases and J by 6 bases. The CDR3 spans 15 residues. The CDR3 sequence: CASSQRLAGGFEQYF. As DNA, the CDR3 is TGTGCCAGCAGCCAACGACTAGCGGGGGGTTTCGAGCAGTACTTC.

This chain uses TRBV5-4 with TRBJ2-5; TRBD2 matches 11 bases. CDR1 SGHNT and CDR2 YYREEE come from the germline V gene (reference sequence). Trimming took 3 bases from V and 3 from J; bases not matched to a gene: 7. The CDR3 is 16 residues long. In DNA, the CDR3 is TGTGCCAGCAGCTCTCGACTAGCGGGGCCCGAAGAGACCCAGTACTTC. This codes for CASSSRLAGPEETQYF.

DNA of the CDR3: TGTGCCAGCAGTACCGGGACAGGGTCCTACGAGCAGTACTTC. Translated: CASSTGTGSYEQYF. V and J are TRBV6-6 and TRBJ2-7; TRBD1 matches at 9 bases. The CDR3 has 14 residues. The junction had 3 bases not matched to a gene; V was cut back by 5 bases and J by 1 base. Germline V CDR1 and CDR2: MNHNY, SVGAGI (reference sequence).

This rearrangement joins TRBV28 to TRBJ2-7, with TRBD2 as a possible D gene (5 bases). Germline loops: CDR1 MDHEN, CDR2 SYDVKM. Trimming pared 1 base from V and 2 bases from J, leaving 9 bases between. The length of the CDR3 is 14 residues. For the CDR3, the DNA is TGTGCCAGCAGTTTATTAGACGGGACCTACGAGCAGTACTTC. Its protein is CASSLLDGTYEQYF.

This clone occurred a few times. The gene calls are TRBV27 and TRBJ1-2; 8 bases are shared with TRBD1. V shed 5 bases, J shed 7 bases, and the junction held 6 bases outside the gene matches. This CDR3 is 13 amino acids long. CDR1 is MNHEY, CDR2 SMNVEV, per germline (reference sequence). CDR3 bases: TGTGCCAGCAGTCCGGCAGGGGGCGGTGGCTACACCTTC. As protein: CASSPAGGGGYTF.

This clone was seen a few times. V and J are TRBV9 and TRBJ2-1, with TRBD2 matching over 8 bases. Germline lookup yields CDR1 SGDLS and CDR2 YYNGEE. CDR3 length equals 15 residues. After removal of 0 bases from V and 4 bases from J, the junction contained 3 bases not matched to a gene. The CDR3 reads CASSVVPSGYNEQFF. CDR3 sequence (DNA): TGTGCCAGCAGCGTAGTGCCTAGCGGGTACAATGAGCAGTTCTTC.

This chain links TRBV5-8 with TRBJ2-1, with D possibly matching TRBD1 (6 bases). The V gene's germline CDR1 is SGHTS and CDR2 YDEGEE. The CDR3 runs to 16 residues. Trimming stripped 2 bases from V and 0 bases from J, with 12 bases between. The CDR3 is CASSFYRATSYNEQFF. As DNA, the CDR3 is TGTGCCAGCAGCTTCTACAGGGCCACCTCCTACAATGAGCAGTTCTTC.

This clone was counted once. V gene TRBV4-3 combines with J gene TRBJ2-3, with D possibly TRBD1 on 5 matching bases. CDR3 length: 16 amino acids. V was pared by 1 base and J by 6 bases, with 17 bases between. The germline CDR1 and CDR2 sequences are LGHNA and YSLEER. DNA of the CDR3: TGCGCCAGCAGCCAAGGATCAGGGCGATTCGTGGATACGCAGTATTTT. It yields the protein CASSQGSGRFVDTQYF.

This clone has only a few counts. The gene calls are TRBV9 and TRBJ2-3; weak D call: TRBD2 (6 bases). CDR1 and CDR2 (germline): SGDLS, YYNGEE. The CDR3 length is 15 residues. Trimming removed 2 bases at V and 3 bases at J, with 13 bases between. The CDR3 DNA is TGTGCCAGCAGCGTGGGAGGCCATGGGACAGATACGCAGTATTTT. This encodes CASSVGGHGTDTQYF.

The chain recombines TRBV9 with TRBJ2-1, with TRBD2 matching 9 bases. Unmatched junction bases numbered 5, after V lost 3 bases and J lost 4 bases. The CDR3 extends over 15 amino acids. Looked up from germline, CDR1 is SGDLS and CDR2 is YYNGEE. CDR3 residues: CASSDLAGGYNEQFF. The CDR3 region has the DNA TGTGCCAGCAGCGATCTTGCGGGGGGGTACAATGAGCAGTTCTTC. Complete variable domain (other parts from reference TRBV9 and TRBJ2-1): DSGVTQTPKHLITATGQRVTLRCSPRSGDLSVYWYQQSLDQGLQFLIQYYNGEERAKGNILERFSAQQFPDLHSELNLSSLELGDSALYFCASSDLAGGYNEQFFGPGTRLTVL.

The CDR3 DNA reads as TGTGCCACAAGCCGGGGGGGGGAAGTAGATACGCAGTATTTT. Amino acid sequence: CATSRGGEVDTQYF. The chain has TRBV25-1 and TRBJ2-3; 8 bases map to TRBD2. Germline trimming cut 10 bases from V and 5 bases from J; bases unmatched to any gene: 11. Germline CDR1 MGHDK, CDR2 SYGVNS. The CDR3 is 14 amino acids.

The V call is TRBV4-2, the J call TRBJ1-5; D may be TRBD1 (5 bases). The length of the CDR3 is 14 residues. The germline CDR1 and CDR2 sequences are LGHNA and YNFKEQ. Trimming removed 1 base at V and 7 bases at J, with 11 bases between. The CDR3 region is CASSQVGLDQPQHF. In DNA, the CDR3 is TGTGCCAGCAGCCAAGTGGGACTCGACCAGCCCCAGCATTTT.

The chain links TRBV7-2 to TRBJ2-7, with 10 bases lining up with TRBD1. Germline V gene data show CDR1 as SGHTA and CDR2 as FQGNSA. Germline trimming cut 5 bases from V and 6 bases from J; bases unmatched to any gene: 16. The CDR3 covers 17 residues. CDR3 sequence (DNA): TGTGCCAGCAGCCTATACAAACCCTGGGACAGGGGCGGCGAGCAGTACTTC. Translation gives CASSLYKPWDRGGEQYF.

This chain connects TRBV7-6 to TRBJ1-4, with TRBD1 identical over 9 bases. V lost 5 bases to trimming and J lost 4 bases; unmatched junction nucleotides: 8. CDR3 size: 16 residues. CDR1 and CDR2 from the germline V gene are SGHVS and FNYEAQ. This CDR3 is CASSRGTGPYNEKLFF. CDR3 coding DNA: TGTGCCAGCAGCCGAGGGACAGGGCCTTATAATGAAAAACTGTTTTTT.